This TCR beta chain was observed in a study of T cell repertoires in cytomegalovirus infection. CDR3 size: 15 residues. V was trimmed by 3 bases and J by 4 bases, leaving 15 bases between them. TCRdb itself ran the reads through MiXCR, one entry per CDR3 protein. The sample consists of about 470,000 distinct CDR3 sequences, about 42% of them appearing once. This clonotype was counted many times. Antigen specificity is unknown. Sequencing was performed on cultured PBMCs, taken from culture after CMV antigen stimulation. The TCR sequence derives from a human donor in good health (CMV status not recorded). Some clones in this sample may be carry-over from other donors' samples. The chain is built from TRBV12-3 or TRBV12-4 and TRBJ1-2; D not resolved. The CDR3 reads CASSLLYAEIYGYTF. CDR3 bases: TGTGCCAGCAGTTTGCTTTACGCGGAGATCTATGGCTACACCTTC.